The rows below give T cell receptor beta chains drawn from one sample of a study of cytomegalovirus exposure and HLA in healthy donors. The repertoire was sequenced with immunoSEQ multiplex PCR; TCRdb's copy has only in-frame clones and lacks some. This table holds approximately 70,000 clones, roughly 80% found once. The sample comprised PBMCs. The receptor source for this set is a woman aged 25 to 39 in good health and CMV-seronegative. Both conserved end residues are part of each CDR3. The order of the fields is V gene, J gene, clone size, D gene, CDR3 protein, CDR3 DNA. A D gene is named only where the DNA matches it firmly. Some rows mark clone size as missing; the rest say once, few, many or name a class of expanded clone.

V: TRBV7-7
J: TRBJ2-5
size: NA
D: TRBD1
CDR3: CASSPNRGHQETQYF
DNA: TGTGCTAGCAGCCCAAACAGGGGGCACCAAGAGACCCAGTACTTC

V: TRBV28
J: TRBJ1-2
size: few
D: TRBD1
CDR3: CASSWTGEYGYTF
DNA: TGTGCCAGCAGTTGGACAGGGGAATATGGCTACACCTTC

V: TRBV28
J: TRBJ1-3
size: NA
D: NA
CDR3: CASSLPLPGGFSGNTIYF
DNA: TGTGCCAGCAGTTTACCGCTTCCTGGAGGGTTCTCTGGAAACACCATATATTTT

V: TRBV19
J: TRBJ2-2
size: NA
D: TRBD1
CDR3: CASSIQGVTTGELFF
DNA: TGTGCCAGTAGTATACAGGGGGTGACGACCGGGGAGCTGTTTTTT

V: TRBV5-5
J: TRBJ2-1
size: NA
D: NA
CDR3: CASSPEGETYNEQFF
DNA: TGTGCCAGCAGCCCTGAGGGGGAAACCTACAATGAGCAGTTCTTC

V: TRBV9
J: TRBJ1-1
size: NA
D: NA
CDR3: CASSALTGNTEAFF
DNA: TGTGCCAGCAGCGCTTTGACAGGGAACACTGAAGCTTTCTTT

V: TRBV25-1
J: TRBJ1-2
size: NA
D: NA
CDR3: CAVQTSIPRGYTF
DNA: TGTGCCGTACAGACATCGATACCCAGGGGCTACACCTTC

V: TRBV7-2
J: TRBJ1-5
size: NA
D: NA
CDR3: CASSLAIAGPGPQHF
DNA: TGTGCCAGCAGCTTAGCGATTGCAGGCCCAGGGCCCCAGCATTTT

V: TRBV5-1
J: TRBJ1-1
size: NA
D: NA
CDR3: CASSGGWNTEAFF
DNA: TGCGCCAGCAGCGGAGGGTGGAACACTGAAGCTTTCTTT

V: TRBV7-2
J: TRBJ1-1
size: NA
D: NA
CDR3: CASSLAGVNTEAFF
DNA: TGTGCCAGCAGCTTAGCAGGGGTGAACACTGAAGCTTTCTTT

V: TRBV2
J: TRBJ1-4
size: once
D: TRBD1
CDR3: CASSTGAEEKLFF
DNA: TGTGCCAGCAGTACAGGGGCGGAAGAAAAACTGTTTTTT

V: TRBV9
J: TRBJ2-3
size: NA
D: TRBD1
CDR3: CASSPDGGQGTDTQYF
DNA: TGTGCCAGCAGCCCCGACGGCGGACAGGGCACAGATACGCAGTATTTT

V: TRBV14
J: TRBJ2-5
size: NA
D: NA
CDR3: CASSRLQETQYF
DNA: TGTGCCAGCAGCCGACTCCAAGAGACCCAGTACTTC

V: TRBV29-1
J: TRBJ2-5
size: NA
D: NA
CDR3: CSVVLGAKETQYF
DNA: TGCAGCGTGGTCCTGGGGGCGAAAGAGACCCAGTACTTC

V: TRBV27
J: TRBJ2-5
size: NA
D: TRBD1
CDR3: CASSTRQGRKETQYF
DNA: TGTGCCAGCAGTACAAGACAGGGAAGAAAAGAGACCCAGTACTTC

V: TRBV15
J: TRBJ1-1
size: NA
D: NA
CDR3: CATSAGRLNTEAFF
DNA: TGTGCCACCAGCGCGGGACGGTTGAACACTGAAGCTTTCTTT

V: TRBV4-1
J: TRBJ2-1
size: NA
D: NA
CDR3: CASSQVAEVLGNEQFF
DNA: TGCGCCAGCAGCCAAGTGGCAGAAGTTCTTGGCAATGAGCAGTTCTTC

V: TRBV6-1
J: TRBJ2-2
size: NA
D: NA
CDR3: CASPGAGELFF
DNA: TGTGCCAGTCCCGGGGCCGGGGAGCTGTTTTTT

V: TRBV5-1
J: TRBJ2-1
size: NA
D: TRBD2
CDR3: CASSLGLAVSYNEQFF
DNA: TGCGCCAGCAGCTTGGGACTAGCGGTGTCCTACAATGAGCAGTTCTTC

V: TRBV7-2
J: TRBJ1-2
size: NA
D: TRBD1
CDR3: CASSFYQGENRGYTF
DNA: TGTGCCAGCAGTTTTTATCAGGGGGAGAATCGTGGCTACACCTTC

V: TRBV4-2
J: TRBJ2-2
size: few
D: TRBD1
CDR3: CASRGGQGDTGELFF
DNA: TGTGCCAGCAGGGGGGGACAGGGGGACACCGGGGAGCTGTTTTTT

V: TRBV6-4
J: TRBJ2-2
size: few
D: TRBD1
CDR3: CASSKGTGSTGELFF
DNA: TGTGCCAGCAGTAAGGGGACAGGATCTACCGGGGAGCTGTTTTTT

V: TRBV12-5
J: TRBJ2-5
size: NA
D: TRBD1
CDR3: CASGYPGQGARETQYF
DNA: TGTGCTAGTGGCTACCCGGGACAGGGGGCTCGCGAGACCCAGTACTTC

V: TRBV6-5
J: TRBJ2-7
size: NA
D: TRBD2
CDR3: CASRPPGGTYEQYF
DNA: TGTGCCAGCAGGCCCCCGGGGGGTACCTACGAGCAGTACTTC

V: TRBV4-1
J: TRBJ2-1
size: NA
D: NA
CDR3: CASSQDFARGTYNEQFF
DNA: TGCGCCAGCAGCCAAGATTTTGCGCGGGGTACCTACAATGAGCAGTTCTTC

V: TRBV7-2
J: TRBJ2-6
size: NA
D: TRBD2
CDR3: CASSLALRGSSGANVLTF
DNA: TGTGCCAGCAGCTTAGCATTGCGGGGGAGCTCTGGGGCCAACGTCCTGACTTTC

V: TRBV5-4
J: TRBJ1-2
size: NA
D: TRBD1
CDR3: CASSFKIGQGAYGYTF
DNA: TGTGCCAGCAGCTTTAAGATTGGACAGGGGGCCTATGGCTACACCTTC

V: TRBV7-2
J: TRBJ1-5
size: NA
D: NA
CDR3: CASSFSGFNQPQHF
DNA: TGTGCCAGCAGCTTTTCAGGGTTCAATCAGCCCCAGCATTTT

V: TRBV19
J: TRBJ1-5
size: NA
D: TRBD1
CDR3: CASRRQGDGSGPQHF
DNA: TGTGCCAGTAGGCGACAGGGGGATGGCTCAGGGCCCCAGCATTTT

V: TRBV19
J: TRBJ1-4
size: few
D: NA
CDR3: CASSISQGREKLFF
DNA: TGTGCCAGTAGTATATCCCAGGGGAGGGAGAAACTGTTTTTT

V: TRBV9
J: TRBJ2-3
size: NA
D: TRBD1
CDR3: CASSVGQGADTQYF
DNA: TGTGCCAGCAGCGTAGGACAGGGGGCAGATACGCAGTATTTT

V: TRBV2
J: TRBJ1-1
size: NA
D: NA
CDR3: CASSTGLNTEAFF
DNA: TGTGCCAGCAGCACAGGGTTGAACACTGAAGCTTTCTTT

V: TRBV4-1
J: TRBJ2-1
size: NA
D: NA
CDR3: CASSPWASYNEQFF
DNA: TGCGCCAGCAGCCCCTGGGCTTCCTACAATGAGCAGTTCTTC

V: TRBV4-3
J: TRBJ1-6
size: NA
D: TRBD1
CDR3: CASSQARPGQAPPLHF
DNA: TGCGCCAGCAGCCAAGCCAGACCGGGACAGGCGCCACCCCTCCACTTT

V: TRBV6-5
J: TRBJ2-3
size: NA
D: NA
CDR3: CASSYDPRDTQYF
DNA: TGTGCCAGCAGTTACGACCCCAGGGATACGCAGTATTTT

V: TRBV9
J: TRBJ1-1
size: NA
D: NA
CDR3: CASSVVRDTEAFF
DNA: TGTGCCAGCAGCGTAGTCAGGGACACTGAAGCTTTCTTT

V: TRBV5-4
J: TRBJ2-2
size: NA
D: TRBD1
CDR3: CASSLEGALVTGELFF
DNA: TGTGCCAGCAGCTTGGAGGGGGCGTTGGTCACCGGGGAGCTGTTTTTT

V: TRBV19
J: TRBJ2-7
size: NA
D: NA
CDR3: CASSIQGSYEQYF
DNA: TGTGCCAGTAGTATTCAGGGATCCTACGAGCAGTACTTC

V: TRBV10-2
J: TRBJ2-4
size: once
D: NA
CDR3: CASSLQGNIQYF
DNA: TGCGCCAGCAGTCTGCAGGGAAACATTCAGTACTTC